The entry that follows covers one T cell receptor beta chain sequence. This entry comes from a study of shared clonotypes between healthy human individuals. Looking at the study overall: A couple of women and three men aged 18 to 49 made up the donors.

The V and J ends lost 2 bases and 3 bases, in that order; junction bases with no gene match: 5. The CDR3 totals 16 residues. In germline, CDR1 is SGHRS, CDR2 YFSETQ. 200 to 250 ng DNA, around 30,000 T cell genomes, went into each sorted-subset replicate PCR. In the original workflow: In the immunoSEQ data, sequences were junction-only and lacked quality scores, so filtering differed. Clones were sequenced by immunoSEQ multiplex PCR, and TCRdb holds only the in-frame ones, with some missing. V, J and clone size derive from that table, while D and trimming were established from the DNA sequence. Here the sample spans approximately 980,000 clones, 70% to 85% being singletons.

Specimen: memory CD4+ T cells sorted from blood. The sample's subset: CD45RA-negative fraction. The sequence came from a man in his late teens or twenties in good health. The genes are TRBV5-1 and TRBJ2-1; 10 nucleotides align to TRBD2. The DNA of the CDR3 is TGCGCCAGCAGCTTAACTCCTAGCGGGGGCTACAATGAGCAGTTCTTC. Its protein is CASSLTPSGGYNEQFF.